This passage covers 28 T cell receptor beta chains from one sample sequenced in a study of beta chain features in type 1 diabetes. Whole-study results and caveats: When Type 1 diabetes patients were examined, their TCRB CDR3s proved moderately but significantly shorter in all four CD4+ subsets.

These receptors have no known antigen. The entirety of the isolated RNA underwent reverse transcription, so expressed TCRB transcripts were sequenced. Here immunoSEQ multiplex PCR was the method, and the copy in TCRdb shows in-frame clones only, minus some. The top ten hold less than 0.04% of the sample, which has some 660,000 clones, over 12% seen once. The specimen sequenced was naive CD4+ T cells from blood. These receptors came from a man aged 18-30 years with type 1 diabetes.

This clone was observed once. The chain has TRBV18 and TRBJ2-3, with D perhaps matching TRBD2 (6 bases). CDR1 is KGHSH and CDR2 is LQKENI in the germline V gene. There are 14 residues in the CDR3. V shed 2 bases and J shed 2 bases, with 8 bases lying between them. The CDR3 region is CASSPRRVTDTQYF. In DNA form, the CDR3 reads TGTGCCAGCTCACCAAGGAGGGTCACAGATACGCAGTATTTT.

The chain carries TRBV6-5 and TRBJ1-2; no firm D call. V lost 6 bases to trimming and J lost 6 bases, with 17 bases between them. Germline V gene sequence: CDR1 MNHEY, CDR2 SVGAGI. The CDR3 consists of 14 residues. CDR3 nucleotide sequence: TGTGCCAGCAGGACCTATGACGGGGAGGATGGCTACACCTTC. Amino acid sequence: CASRTYDGEDGYTF.

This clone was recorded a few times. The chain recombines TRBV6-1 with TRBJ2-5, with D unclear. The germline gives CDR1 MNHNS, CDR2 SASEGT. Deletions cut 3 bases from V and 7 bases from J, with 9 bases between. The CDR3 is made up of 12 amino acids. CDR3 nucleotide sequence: TGTGCCAGCAGTGACCTTGTCGGGACCCAGTACTTC. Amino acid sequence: CASSDLVGTQYF.

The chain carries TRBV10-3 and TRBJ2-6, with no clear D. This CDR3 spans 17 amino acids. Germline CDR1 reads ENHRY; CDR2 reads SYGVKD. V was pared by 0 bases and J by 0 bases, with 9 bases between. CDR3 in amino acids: CAISESGRNSGANVLTF. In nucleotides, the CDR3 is TGTGCCATCAGTGAGTCAGGACGGAACTCTGGGGCCAACGTCCTGACTTTC.

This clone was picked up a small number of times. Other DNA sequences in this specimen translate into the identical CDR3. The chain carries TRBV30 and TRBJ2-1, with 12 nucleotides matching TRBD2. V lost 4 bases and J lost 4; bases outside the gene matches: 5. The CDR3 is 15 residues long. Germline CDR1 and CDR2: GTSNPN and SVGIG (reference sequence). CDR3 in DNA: TGTGCCTGGACCCTAGCGGGGGGGCCTTACAATGAGCAGTTCTTC. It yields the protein CAWTLAGGPYNEQFF.

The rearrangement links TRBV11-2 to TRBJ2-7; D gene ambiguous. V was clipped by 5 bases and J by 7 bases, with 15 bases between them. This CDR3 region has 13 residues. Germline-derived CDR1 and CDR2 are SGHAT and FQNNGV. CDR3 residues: CASSQAQPGEQYF. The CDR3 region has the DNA TGTGCCAGCAGCCAGGCACAGCCTGGAGAGCAGTACTTC.

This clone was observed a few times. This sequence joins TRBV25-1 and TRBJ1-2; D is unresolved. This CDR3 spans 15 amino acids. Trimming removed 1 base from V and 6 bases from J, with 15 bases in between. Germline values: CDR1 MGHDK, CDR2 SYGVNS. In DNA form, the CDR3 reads TGTGCCAGCAGTGAATCTGGTGGCAGCAGGAATGGCTACACCTTC. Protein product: CASSESGGSRNGYTF.

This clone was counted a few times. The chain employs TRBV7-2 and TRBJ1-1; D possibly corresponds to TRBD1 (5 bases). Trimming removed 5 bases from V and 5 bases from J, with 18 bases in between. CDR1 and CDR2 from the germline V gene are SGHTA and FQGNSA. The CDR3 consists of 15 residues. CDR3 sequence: CASSLLRGSGTEAFF. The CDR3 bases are TGTGCCAGCAGCCTCCTCCGGGGCTCAGGTACTGAAGCTTTCTTT.

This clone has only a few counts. For the CDR3, the DNA is TGTGCCAGCAGCTTAGCGACCGTTTCCTACGAGCAGTACTTC. It encodes CASSLATVSYEQYF. This chain connects TRBV7-2 to TRBJ2-7; D is ambiguous. The germline V gene has CDR1 SGHTA and CDR2 FQGNSA. Trimming removed 0 bases at V and 1 base at J, with 7 bases between. The CDR3 covers 14 residues.

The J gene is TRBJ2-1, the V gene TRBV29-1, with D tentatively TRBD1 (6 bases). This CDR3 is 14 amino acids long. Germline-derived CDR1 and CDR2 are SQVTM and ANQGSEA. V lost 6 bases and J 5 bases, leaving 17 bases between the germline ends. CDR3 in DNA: TGCAGCGTGACGAATTGGGGGCCCCACAATGAGCAGTTCTTC. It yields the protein CSVTNWGPHNEQFF.

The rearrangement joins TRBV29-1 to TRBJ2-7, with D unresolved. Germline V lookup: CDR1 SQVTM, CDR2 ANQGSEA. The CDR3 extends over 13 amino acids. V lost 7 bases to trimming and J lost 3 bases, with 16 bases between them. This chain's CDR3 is CSAAASGSYEQYF. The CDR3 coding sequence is TGCAGCGCCGCGGCTTCTGGAAGCTACGAGCAGTACTTC.

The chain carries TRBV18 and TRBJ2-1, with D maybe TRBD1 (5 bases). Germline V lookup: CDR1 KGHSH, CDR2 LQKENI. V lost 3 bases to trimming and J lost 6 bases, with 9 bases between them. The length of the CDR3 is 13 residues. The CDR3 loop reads CASSPETVNEQFF. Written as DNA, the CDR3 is TGTGCCAGCTCACCTGAGACAGTCAATGAGCAGTTCTTC. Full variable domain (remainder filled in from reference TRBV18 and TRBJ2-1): NAGVMQNPRHLVRRRGQEARLRCSPMKGHSHVYWYRQLPEEGLKFMVYLQKENIIDESGMPKERFSAEFPKEGPSILRIQQVVRGDSAAYFCASSPETVNEQFFGPGTRLTVL.

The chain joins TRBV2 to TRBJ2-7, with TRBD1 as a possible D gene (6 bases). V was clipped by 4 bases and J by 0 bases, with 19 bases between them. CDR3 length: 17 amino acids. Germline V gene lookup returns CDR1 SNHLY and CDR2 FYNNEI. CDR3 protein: CASSGHLGAAVSYEQYF. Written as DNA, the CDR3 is TGTGCCAGCAGTGGTCACCTGGGGGCAGCCGTCTCCTACGAGCAGTACTTC.

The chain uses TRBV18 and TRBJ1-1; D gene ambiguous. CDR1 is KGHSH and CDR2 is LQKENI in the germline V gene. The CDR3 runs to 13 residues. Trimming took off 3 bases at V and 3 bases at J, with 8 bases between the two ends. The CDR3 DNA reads TGTGCCAGCTCACCGTCGTGGGACACTGAAGCTTTCTTT. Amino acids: CASSPSWDTEAFF.

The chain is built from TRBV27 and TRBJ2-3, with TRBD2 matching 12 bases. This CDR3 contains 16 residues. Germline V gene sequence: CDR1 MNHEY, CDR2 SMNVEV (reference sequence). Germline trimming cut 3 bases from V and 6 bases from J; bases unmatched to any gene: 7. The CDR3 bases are TGTGCCAGCAGTTTCTCCCGACTAGCGGGGGCGGATACGCAGTATTTT. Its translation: CASSFSRLAGADTQYF.

CDR3 sequence (DNA): TGCGCCAGCAGCCAAGCCTTCAAGTCCCCAGATACGCAGTATTTT. Translated, it gives CASSQAFKSPDTQYF. The chain is built from TRBV4-3 and TRBJ2-3; D call uncertain. Trimming took off 1 base at V and 4 bases at J, with 12 bases between the two ends. CDR3 length equals 15 residues. From germline, CDR1 is LGHNA and CDR2 YSLEER.

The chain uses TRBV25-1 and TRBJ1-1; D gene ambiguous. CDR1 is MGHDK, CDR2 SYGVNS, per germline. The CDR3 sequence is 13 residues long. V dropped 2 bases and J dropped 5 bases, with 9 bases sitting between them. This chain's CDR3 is CASSEVVYTEAFF. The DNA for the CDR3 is TGTGCCAGCAGTGAAGTGGTATATACTGAAGCTTTCTTT.

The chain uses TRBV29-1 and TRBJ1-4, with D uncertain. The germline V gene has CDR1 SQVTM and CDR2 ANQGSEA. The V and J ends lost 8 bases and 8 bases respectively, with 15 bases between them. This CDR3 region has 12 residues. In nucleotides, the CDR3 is TGCAGCCCGACCCCCTACCTAGAAAAACTGTTTTTT. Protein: CSPTPYLEKLFF.

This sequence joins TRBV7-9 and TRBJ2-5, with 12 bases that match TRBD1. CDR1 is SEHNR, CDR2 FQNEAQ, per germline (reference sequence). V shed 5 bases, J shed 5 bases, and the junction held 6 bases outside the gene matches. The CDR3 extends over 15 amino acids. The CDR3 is CASSERDRGLETQYF. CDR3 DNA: TGTGCCAGCAGCGAACGGGACAGGGGGCTGGAGACCCAGTACTTC.

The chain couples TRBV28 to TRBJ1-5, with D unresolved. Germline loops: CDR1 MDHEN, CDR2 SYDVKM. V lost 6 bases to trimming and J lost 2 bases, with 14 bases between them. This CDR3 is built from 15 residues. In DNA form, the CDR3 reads TGTGCCAGCAGCTTTGGAGGGAGGGGCAATCAGCCCCAGCATTTT. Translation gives CASSFGGRGNQPQHF.

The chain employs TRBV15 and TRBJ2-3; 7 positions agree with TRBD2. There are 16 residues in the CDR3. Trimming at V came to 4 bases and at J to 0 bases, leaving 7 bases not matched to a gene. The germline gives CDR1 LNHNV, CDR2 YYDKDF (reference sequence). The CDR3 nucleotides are TGTGCCACCAGCATTAGTAGCGGGCGTAGCACAGATACGCAGTATTTT. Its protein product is CATSISSGRSTDTQYF.

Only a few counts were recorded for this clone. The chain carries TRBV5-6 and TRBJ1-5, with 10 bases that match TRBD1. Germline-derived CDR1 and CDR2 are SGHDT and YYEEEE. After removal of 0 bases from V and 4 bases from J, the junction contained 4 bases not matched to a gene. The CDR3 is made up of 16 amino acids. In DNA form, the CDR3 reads TGTGCCAGCAGCTTGGGACAGGGGGCGAGAAATCAGCCCCAGCATTTT. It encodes CASSLGQGARNQPQHF.

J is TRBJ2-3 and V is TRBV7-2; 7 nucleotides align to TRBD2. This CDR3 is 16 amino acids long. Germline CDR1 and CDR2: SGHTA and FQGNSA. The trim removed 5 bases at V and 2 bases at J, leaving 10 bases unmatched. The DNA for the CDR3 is TGTGCCAGCAGCCCATACCTAGCGGACCTCACAGATACGCAGTATTTT. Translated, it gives CASSPYLADLTDTQYF.

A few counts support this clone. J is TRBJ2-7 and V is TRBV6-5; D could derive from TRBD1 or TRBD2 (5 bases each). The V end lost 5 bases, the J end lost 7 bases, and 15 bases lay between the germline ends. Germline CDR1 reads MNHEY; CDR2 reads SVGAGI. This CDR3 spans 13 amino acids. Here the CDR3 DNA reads TGTGCCAGCAGTGAAGCTTCAGGGACGGAGCAGTACTTC. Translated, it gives CASSEASGTEQYF.

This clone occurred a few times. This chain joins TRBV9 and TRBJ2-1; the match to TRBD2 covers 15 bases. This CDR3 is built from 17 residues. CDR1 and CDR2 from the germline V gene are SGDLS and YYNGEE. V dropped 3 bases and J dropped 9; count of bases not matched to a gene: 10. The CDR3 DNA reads TGTGCCAGCAGCGCCGGATTGGGACTAGCGGGGGGCGTTGAGCAGTTCTTC. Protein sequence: CASSAGLGLAGGVEQFF. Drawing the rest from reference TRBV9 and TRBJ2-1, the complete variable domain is DSGVTQTPKHLITATGQRVTLRCSPRSGDLSVYWYQQSLDQGLQFLIQYYNGEERAKGNILERFSAQQFPDLHSELNLSSLELGDSALYFCASSAGLGLAGGVEQFFGPGTRLTVL.

The CDR3, as DNA: TGTGCCAGCAGCCAAGAGTTCCGGGACGCATATAGCAATCAGCCCCAGCATTTT. The encoded protein is CASSQEFRDAYSNQPQHF. The V gene is TRBV4-2, the J gene TRBJ1-5, with TRBD1 as a possible D gene (5 bases). Germline lookup yields CDR1 LGHNA and CDR2 YNFKEQ. The length of the CDR3 is 18 residues. V was cut by 0 bases and J by 0 bases, with 15 bases left in between.

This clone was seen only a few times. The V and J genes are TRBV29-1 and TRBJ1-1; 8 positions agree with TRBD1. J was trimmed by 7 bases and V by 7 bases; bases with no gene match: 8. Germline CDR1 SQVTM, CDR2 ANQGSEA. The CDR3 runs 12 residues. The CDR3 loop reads CSARGQVVEAFF. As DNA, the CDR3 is TGCAGCGCTAGGGGACAGGTGGTTGAAGCTTTCTTT. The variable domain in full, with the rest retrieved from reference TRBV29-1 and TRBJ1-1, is SAVISQKPSRDICQRGTSLTIQCQVDSQVTMMFWYRQQPGQSLTLIATANQGSEATYESGFVIDKFPISRPNLTFSTLTVSNMSPEDSSIYLCSARGQVVEAFFGQGTRLTVV.

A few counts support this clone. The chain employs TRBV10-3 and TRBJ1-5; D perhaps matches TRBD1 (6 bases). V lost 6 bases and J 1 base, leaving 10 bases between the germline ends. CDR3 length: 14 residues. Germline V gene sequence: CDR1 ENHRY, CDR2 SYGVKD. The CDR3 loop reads CAISVGQSNQPQHF. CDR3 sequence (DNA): TGTGCCATCAGCGTAGGACAGAGCAATCAGCCCCAGCATTTT.